A single sample is the source of the 11 T cell receptor beta chains below, sequenced in a study of breast tumors, draining lymph nodes, adjacent tissues. TCRdb independently ran MiXCR on the multiplex PCR reads; one entry per CDR3 protein. The data show under 250,000 distinct CDR3 sequences, with roughly 32% seen just once and around 1.4% held by the top ten. The lymph nodes were axillary draining lymph nodes from breast cancer patients. Input material: axillary lymph node tissue. The source is a female donor with breast cancer. Some clones in this sample may be carry-over from other donors' samples.

Details on this clonotype: One end of the junction varies from germline; a read error may be responsible. This sequence joins TRBV7-9 and TRBJ1-2; D is uncertain. This CDR3 spans 12 amino acids. Germline V gene data show CDR1 as SEHNR and CDR2 as FQNEAQ (reference sequence). The CDR3 DNA reads as TGTGCCAGCAGCAAAGAGCGGGAGGGCCACTCCTTC. It specifies CASSKEREGHSF.

The V and J genes are TRBV20-1 and TRBJ1-1, with 10 bases lining up with TRBD1. Germline V gene data show CDR1 as DFQATT and CDR2 as SNEGSKA (reference sequence). The CDR3 has 15 residues. V dropped 6 bases and J dropped 6; count of bases not matched to a gene: 13. CDR3 sequence: CSAPRGDRGNAEAFF. CDR3 nucleotide sequence: TGCAGTGCCCCGCGGGGGGACAGGGGTAACGCTGAAGCTTTCTTT.

There are many counts of this clonotype. This chain connects TRBV11-3 to TRBJ2-2; TRBD2 agrees at 11 bases. This CDR3 comprises 19 residues. Germline assignment: CDR1 SGHNT and CDR2 YENEEA. Trimming took 0 bases from V and 5 from J; bases not matched to a gene: 11. This CDR3 reads CASSLEGLAGGSGTGELFF. For the CDR3, the DNA is TGTGCCAGCAGCTTAGAAGGGCTAGCGGGAGGATCGGGTACCGGGGAGCTGTTTTTT.

J is TRBJ2-5 and V is TRBV20-1; 7 bases fit TRBD2. CDR3 length: 12 residues. V lost 2 bases to trimming and J lost 13 bases; unmatched junction nucleotides: 10. The V gene's germline CDR1 is DFQATT and CDR2 SNEGSKA (reference sequence). CDR3 protein: CSARSGIGDPYF. In DNA, the CDR3 is TGCAGTGCTAGAAGCGGGATTGGGGACCCGTACTTC.

This clonotype was picked up many times. Being one base from a much bigger clone, this may be a read error. The J gene is TRBJ1-4, the V gene TRBV5-6; perhaps TRBD1 as D (6 bases). The germline CDR1 and CDR2 sequences are SGHDT and YYEEEE. V lost 6 bases and J lost 7, with 19 bases in between. The CDR3 has 15 amino acids. The CDR3 reads CASTALGATGEKLFF. The CDR3 coding sequence is TGTGCCAGCACCGCCTTGGGGGCGACTGGTGAAAAACTGTTTTTT.

This clonotype was found many times. V usage is TRBV24-1 and J usage is TRBJ1-3; D is ambiguous. Trimming shortened V by 8 bases and J by 0 bases, and 7 bases separated the two germline ends. The germline V gene has CDR1 KGHDR and CDR2 SFDVKD. The CDR3 sequence is 13 residues long. CDR3 bases: TGTGCCACCAAAGGCTCCTCTGGAAACACCATATATTTT. This translates into CATKGSSGNTIYF.

J is TRBJ2-5 and V is TRBV20-1; no definite D call. The germline CDR1 and CDR2 sequences are DFQATT and SNEGSKA (reference sequence). The CDR3 is made up of 14 amino acids. V was pared by 0 bases and J by 13 bases, with 21 bases between. The CDR3 reads CSARESGIQETRYF. The CDR3 region has the DNA TGCAGTGCTAGAGAGAGTGGGATCCAAGAGACTCGGTACTTC.

The CDR3 bases are TGCGCCAGCAGTGACTTCGGACTAGCGGGTACCTACGAGCAGTACTTC. Protein product: CASSDFGLAGTYEQYF. The rearrangement links TRBV10-1 to TRBJ2-7, with 11 bases aligning to TRBD2. This CDR3 region has 16 residues. J was trimmed by 2 bases and V by 3 bases; bases with no gene match: 6. Germline CDR1 WNHNN, CDR2 SYGVQD (reference sequence).

This clonotype has at least ten counts. This chain connects TRBV6-4 to TRBJ2-3, with D possibly TRBD1 on 5 matching bases. This CDR3 has 13 residues. Trimming cost V 2 bases and J 8 bases, with 11 bases left between them. The germline gives CDR1 MRHNA, CDR2 SNTAGT. The CDR3, as DNA: TGTGCCAGCAGTGACACCAGGGTGGGTACGCAGTATTTT. Translating gives CASSDTRVGTQYF.

V and J are TRBV24-1 and TRBJ2-5; no clear D. This CDR3 has 14 residues. V was cut by 1 base and J by 2 bases, with 7 bases left in between. Germline assignment: CDR1 KGHDR and CDR2 SFDVKD. The CDR3 here is CATSDFLGQETQYF. CDR3 in DNA: TGTGCCACCAGTGATTTTCTAGGACAAGAGACCCAGTACTTC.

This clonotype has a count of ten or more. This chain links TRBV20-1 with TRBJ2-2, with unresolved D. This CDR3 is 14 amino acids long. The V and J ends lost 1 base and 0 bases respectively, with 6 bases between them. The germline V gene has CDR1 DFQATT and CDR2 SNEGSKA (reference sequence). CDR3 region: CSARGQANTGELFF. DNA for the CDR3: TGCAGTGCTAGAGGACAAGCGAACACCGGGGAGCTGTTTTTT.